This entry lists 8 T cell receptor beta chains sequenced from one sample in a study of shared clonotypes between healthy human individuals. Only in-frame clones appear in the TCRdb table, and some are missing; sequencing was by immunoSEQ multiplex PCR. The sample contains hundreds of thousands of clones, around 80% of which appear only once. The sample consisted of PBMCs. These receptors came from a woman in her 40s in good health. Some clones in this sample may be carry-over from other donors' samples.

This chain uses TRBV28 with TRBJ2-2; 9 nucleotides line up with TRBD2. Looked up from germline, CDR1 is MDHEN and CDR2 is SYDVKM. V trimming: 0 bases; J trimming: 5 bases; junction bases outside the gene matches: 4. The length of the CDR3 is 16 residues. The CDR3, as DNA: TGTGCCAGCAGTTTATGGCGGGAGGGCAGGACCGGGGAGCTGTTTTTT. Translated, it gives CASSLWREGRTGELFF.

The CDR3: CASSDTTQGNYGYTF. In nucleotides, the CDR3 is TGTGCCAGCAGCGACACTACTCAGGGGAACTATGGCTACACCTTC. V is TRBV5-6 and J is TRBJ1-2; weak D call: TRBD1 (6 bases). The CDR3 sequence is 15 residues long. The V end lost 4 bases, the J end lost 2 bases, and 15 bases lay between the germline ends. CDR1 SGHDT and CDR2 YYEEEE come from the germline V gene.

This chain joins TRBV4-3 and TRBJ2-5; D assignment may be TRBD1 or TRBD2 (5 bases each). CDR3 length: 16 residues. Germline CDR1 is LGHNA and CDR2 is YSLEER. The germline V and J ends were trimmed by 1 base and 5 bases, with 17 bases remaining between them. CDR3 DNA: TGCGCCAGCAGCCAAGCAATCGGGGCAGGTTCGGAGACCCAGTACTTC. Its translation is CASSQAIGAGSETQYF.

The chain carries TRBV19 and TRBJ1-5; no definite D call. The CDR3 contains 14 residues. V was clipped by 1 base and J by 6 bases, with 10 bases between them. Germline values: CDR1 LNHDA, CDR2 SQIVND (reference sequence). CDR3 in amino acids: CASSIGRVSQPQHF. The CDR3 nucleotides are TGTGCCAGTAGTATAGGAAGGGTCAGTCAGCCCCAGCATTTT.

Of note for this clone: Other DNA sequences in this sample translate to the same CDR3. The chain carries TRBV2 and TRBJ1-5, with 11 bases matching TRBD1. With V trimmed by 6 bases and J by 4 bases, 2 bases remained unmatched. The CDR3 covers 14 residues. CDR1 is SNHLY, CDR2 FYNNEI, per germline. The CDR3 protein is CASSGTGGNQPQHF. As DNA, the CDR3 is TGTGCCAGCAGCGGGACAGGGGGAAATCAGCCCCAGCATTTT.

J is TRBJ2-3 and V is TRBV19; TRBD2 is a possible D gene (5 bases). The germline V and J ends were trimmed by 5 bases and 8 bases, with 14 bases remaining between them. Per germline, CDR1 LNHDA and CDR2 SQIVND (reference sequence). This CDR3 has 13 residues. DNA for the CDR3: TGTGCCAGTAGTCCCGCTGGGGAGTTTACGCAGTATTTT. Amino acids: CASSPAGEFTQYF.

V is TRBV11-2 and J is TRBJ2-3; maybe TRBD2 (6 bases). Trimming shortened V by 5 bases and J by 0 bases, and 15 bases separated the two germline ends. The germline V gene encodes CDR1 SGHAT and CDR2 FQNNGV. CDR3 length equals 16 residues. The CDR3 bases are TGTGCCAGCAGCCCCTCGCGGGACCCTAGCACAGATACGCAGTATTTT. This translates into CASSPSRDPSTDTQYF.

This rearrangement joins TRBV5-4 to TRBJ2-4; D not certain. CDR3 length equals 13 residues. V was clipped by 3 bases and J by 2 bases, with 6 bases between them. Germline V gene lookup returns CDR1 SGHNT and CDR2 YYREEE (reference sequence). CDR3: CASSSRPKNIQYF. Here the CDR3 DNA reads TGTGCCAGCAGCTCTCGTCCCAAAAACATTCAGTACTTC.